The entry below describes one T cell receptor (beta chain). There is no known antigen for this receptor. Base qualities are missing; no much larger clone stands one base away. The record originates from a study of CD8+ T cells in alopecia areata (dated by TCRdb to the late 2010s). For context, the study as a whole: Treated patients were enrolled in an open-label pilot trial of oral tofacitinib, 5 to 10 mg twice daily, for moderate-to-severe alopecia areata. The RNA source kit depended on sample type: the PAXgene miRNA kit for fixed scalp, the miRNeasy kit for PBMCs, and the RNeasy kit for mouse skin. Scalp clonality was compared across normal scalp (n=4), patchy alopecia areata scalp (n=8), and alopecia totalis/universalis scalp (n=8). In treated patients, disease severity was measured using the SALT score, which gives the percentage of scalp surface area affected. Biopsies were taken from tofacitinib-treated patients at baseline and again at 4 and 24 weeks into treatment, and several of those patients also had a later scalp biopsy. immunoSEQ multiplex PCR using 35 Vbeta forward primers and 13 Jbeta reverse primers was used to amplify TCRbeta CDR3 regions. The study used high-throughput TCRbeta sequencing to examine T cell clonal expansion in alopecia areata, in both the C3H/HeJ mouse model and human patients. Tofacitinib was given for 6 to 18 months, followed by 6 months of follow-up off drug to assess delayed response and recurrence. Scalp tissue and sorted CD4+ and CD8+ peripheral blood T cells from patchy and totalis/universalis alopecia areata patients and from healthy controls were covered by human TCRbeta sequencing.

Relative to germline, V is 5 bases shorter and J is 0 bases shorter, with 10 bases between their ends. CDR1 MNHNS and CDR2 SASEGT were looked up in the germline V gene. The CDR3 has 14 amino acids, counting the end cysteine and phenylalanine. Just the 42-base CDR3 DNA is kept, in frame starting at base 1. Library method: the immunoSEQ multiplex PCR assay. RNA was extracted from all samples and reverse transcribed into cDNA, which served as template for TCR sequencing. First-strand cDNA was synthesized using SuperScript III with a 2:1 mix of oligo-dT and random hexamers. A synthetic immune receptor repertoire was used to gauge amplification bias, and whatever bias remained was removed computationally. Processing in the source paper ran as follows. After raw reads were preprocessed to remove errors, the CDR3 was defined following IMGT conventions as running from the conserved cysteine to phenylalanine. Clonality was calculated as 1 minus Shannon entropy normalized by log2 of the number of productive unique TCRs. Whether each scalp clone was CD4 or CD8 was inferred by checking scalp TCRbeta sequences against the CD4 and CD8 repertoires from sorted blood. What TCRdb holds here is the immuneACCESS table cut down to in-frame rearrangements. Part of the clones is not present; checked against another copy, under half of the missing clones reflect an unresolved V gene, and the others are unexplained. Clone size and V and J calls were adopted from that table, with D and trimming inferred from the DNA. The table for this sample lists 150,000 to 200,000 clones; roughly 63% of them were counted only once. Of the sample, roughly 17% is held by the ten largest clones.

The label giving this sample's treatment or condition can be read as: oral pan-JAK inhibitor, 5-10 mg twice daily. Peripheral blood and lesional scalp punch biopsies were obtained from patients with alopecia areata. After PBMCs were isolated by density centrifugation and stained for CD3, CD4 and CD8, a FACSAria was used to sort CD4+ and CD8+ T cells. Points the paper makes about the study in general: Shared TCR sequences between patients were less evident than in mice, which may be partly attributable to HLA diversity in the patient population. Many expanded lesional clones persisted in scalp and blood during tofacitinib treatment, which may partly explain relapse after stopping treatment. Because the treated cohort was small and had only one nonresponder, larger studies are needed to examine links between baseline CD8+ expansion and response. Scalp clonality and the number of expanded CD8+ clones among the top 100 scalp clones were significantly decreased by tofacitinib. Lesional scalp, especially in alopecia totalis/universalis, showed higher clonality and more expanded CD8+ clones than normal scalp, suggesting antigenic drive. Unlike mouse skin, where gammadelta T cells dominate, normal human skin contains resident alphabeta T cells that get sequenced too, which complicates analysis of the scalp TCR repertoire.

The clonotype originates from a human donor with alopecia areata. The chain is encoded by TRBV6-1 joined to TRBJ1-2; the D gene assignment is ambiguous. The input for sequencing was CD4+ T cells sorted from blood, taken between weeks 55 and 65, from a patient treated with tofacitinib. The sequenced DNA is TGTGCCAGCAGTCCCGGACCGTCTAACTATGGCTACACCTTC. Translated, it reads CASSPGPSNYGYTF.